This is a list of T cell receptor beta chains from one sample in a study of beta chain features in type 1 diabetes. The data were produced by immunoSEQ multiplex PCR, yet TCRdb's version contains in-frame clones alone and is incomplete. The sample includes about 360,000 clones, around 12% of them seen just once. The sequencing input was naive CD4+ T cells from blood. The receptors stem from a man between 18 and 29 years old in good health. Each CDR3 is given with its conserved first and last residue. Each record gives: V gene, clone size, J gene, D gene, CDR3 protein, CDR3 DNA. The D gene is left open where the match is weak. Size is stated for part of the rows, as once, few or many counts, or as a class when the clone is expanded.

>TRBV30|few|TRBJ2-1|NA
CAWSSVAGSYNEQFF
TGTGCCTGGAGTTCGGTGGCGGGCTCCTACAATGAGCAGTTCTTC
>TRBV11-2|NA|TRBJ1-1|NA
CASNLGPIQGEAFF
TGTGCCAGCAACCTCGGACCGATACAGGGTGAAGCTTTCTTT
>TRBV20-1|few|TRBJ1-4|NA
CSARGGEKLFF
TGCAGTGCTAGAGGAGGTGAAAAACTGTTTTTT
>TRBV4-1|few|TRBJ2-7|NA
CASSQTPNPGDDEQYF
TGCGCCAGCAGCCAAACTCCCAATCCAGGGGACGACGAGCAGTACTTC
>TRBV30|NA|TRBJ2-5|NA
CAWSVHREETQYF
TGTGCCTGGAGTGTCCACAGAGAAGAGACCCAGTACTTC
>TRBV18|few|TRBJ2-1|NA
CASSPRGTFQFF
TGTGCCAGCTCACCACGGGGGACATTTCAGTTCTTC
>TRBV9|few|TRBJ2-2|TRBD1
CASREDGTENTGELFF
TGTGCCAGCAGAGAAGATGGGACAGAGAACACCGGGGAGCTGTTTTTT
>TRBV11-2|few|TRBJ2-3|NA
CASSFGGGTDTQYF
TGTGCCAGCAGCTTTGGCGGAGGCACAGATACGCAGTATTTT
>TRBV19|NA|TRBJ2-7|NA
CASSSSNEQYF
TGTGCCAGTAGCTCCTCTAACGAGCAGTACTTC
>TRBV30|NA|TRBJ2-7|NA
CAWGRRALGGEQYF
TGTGCCTGGGGAAGGAGGGCCTTGGGAGGCGAGCAGTACTTC
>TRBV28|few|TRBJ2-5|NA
CASLQGLGETQYF
TGTGCCAGCCTACAGGGATTGGGAGAGACCCAGTACTTC
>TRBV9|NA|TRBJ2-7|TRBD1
CASSVRDRAYEQYF
TGTGCCAGCAGCGTAAGGGACAGGGCCTACGAGCAGTACTTC
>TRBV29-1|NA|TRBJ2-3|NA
CSAKSGPGDTQYF
TGCAGCGCCAAATCAGGCCCTGGAGATACGCAGTATTTT
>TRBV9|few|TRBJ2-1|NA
CASSVGTPRGSSYNEQFF
TGTGCCAGCAGCGTAGGAACGCCTCGGGGGAGCTCCTACAATGAGCAGTTCTTC
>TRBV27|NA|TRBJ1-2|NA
CASSLLGQHGYTF
TGTGCCAGCAGTCTTCTGGGGCAGCATGGCTACACCTTC
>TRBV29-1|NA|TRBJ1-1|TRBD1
CSEMQGGNTEAFF
TGCAGCGAGATGCAGGGGGGGAACACTGAAGCTTTCTTT
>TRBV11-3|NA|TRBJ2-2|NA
CASSLVLEAGELFF
TGTGCCAGCAGCTTAGTTCTGGAGGCCGGGGAGCTGTTTTTT
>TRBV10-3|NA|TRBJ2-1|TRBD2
CATKTSGGSDEQFF
TGTGCCACCAAGACTAGCGGGGGGTCTGATGAGCAGTTCTTC
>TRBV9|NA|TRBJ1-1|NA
CASSVVRGGRVNTEAFF
TGTGCCAGCAGCGTAGTCCGGGGGGGCAGGGTGAACACTGAAGCTTTCTTT
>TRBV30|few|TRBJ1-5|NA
CAWSRPYSNQPQHF
TGTGCCTGGAGTCGTCCCTATAGCAATCAGCCCCAGCATTTT
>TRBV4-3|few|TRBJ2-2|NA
CASSQTLIANTGELFF
TGCGCCAGCAGCCAGACCTTGATAGCAAACACCGGGGAGCTGTTTTTT
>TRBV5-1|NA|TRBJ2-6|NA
CASSLLRPPVLTF
TGCGCCAGCAGCTTGCTCAGGCCCCCTGTCCTGACTTTC
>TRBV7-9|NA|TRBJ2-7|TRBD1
CASSLTGSNEQYF
TGTGCCAGCAGCCTGACAGGGTCGAACGAGCAGTACTTC
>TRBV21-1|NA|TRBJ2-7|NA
CASSKAWNRSYEQYF
TGTGCCAGCAGCAAAGCTTGGAACAGGTCCTACGAGCAGTACTTC
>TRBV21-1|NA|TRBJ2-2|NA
CASSKSGALNTGELFF
TGTGCCAGCAGCAAGTCAGGGGCCCTGAACACCGGGGAGCTGTTTTTT
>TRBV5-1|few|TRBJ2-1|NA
CASSFGGPTYNEQFF
TGCGCCAGCAGCTTTGGCGGGCCTACCTACAATGAGCAGTTCTTC
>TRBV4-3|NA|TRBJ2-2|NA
CASSQDREPSTGELFF
TGCGCCAGCAGCCAAGATCGAGAGCCATCCACCGGGGAGCTGTTTTTT
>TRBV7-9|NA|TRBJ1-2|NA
CASSRVLQGREHYGYTF
TGTGCCAGCAGCCGAGTTCTACAAGGACGGGAACACTATGGCTACACCTTC
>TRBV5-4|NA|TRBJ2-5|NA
CASSLSGSQETQYF
TGTGCCAGCAGCTTGTCAGGCAGCCAAGAGACCCAGTACTTC
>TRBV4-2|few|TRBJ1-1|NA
CASSQDQRDTEAFF
TGTGCCAGCAGCCAAGATCAGAGGGACACTGAAGCTTTCTTT
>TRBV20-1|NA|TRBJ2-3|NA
CSARRADTQYF
TGCAGTGCTAGGCGGGCAGATACGCAGTATTTT
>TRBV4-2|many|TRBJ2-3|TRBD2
CASSQGRGANTDTQYF
TGTGCCAGCAGCCAAGGGCGGGGGGCTAACACAGATACGCAGTATTTT
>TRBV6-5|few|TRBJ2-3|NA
CASSYSGGDTQYF
TGTGCCAGCAGTTACTCGGGGGGTGATACGCAGTATTTT
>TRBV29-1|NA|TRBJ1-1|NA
CSVGTGGNTEAFF
TGCAGCGTTGGGACGGGGGGGAACACTGAAGCTTTCTTT
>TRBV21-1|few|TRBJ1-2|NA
CASSKGTRQNYGYTF
TGTGCCAGCAGCAAAGGAACGCGGCAGAACTATGGCTACACCTTC
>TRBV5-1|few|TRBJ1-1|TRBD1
CASSTGDTKNTEAFF
TGCGCCAGCAGCACAGGGGACACTAAGAACACTGAAGCTTTCTTT
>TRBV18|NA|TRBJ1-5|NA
CASSPTSNSNQPQHF
TGTGCCAGCTCACCGACAAGTAATAGCAATCAGCCCCAGCATTTT
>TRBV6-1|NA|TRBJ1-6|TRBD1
CASSENRGSPLHF
TGTGCCAGCAGTGAAAACAGGGGTTCACCCCTCCACTTT